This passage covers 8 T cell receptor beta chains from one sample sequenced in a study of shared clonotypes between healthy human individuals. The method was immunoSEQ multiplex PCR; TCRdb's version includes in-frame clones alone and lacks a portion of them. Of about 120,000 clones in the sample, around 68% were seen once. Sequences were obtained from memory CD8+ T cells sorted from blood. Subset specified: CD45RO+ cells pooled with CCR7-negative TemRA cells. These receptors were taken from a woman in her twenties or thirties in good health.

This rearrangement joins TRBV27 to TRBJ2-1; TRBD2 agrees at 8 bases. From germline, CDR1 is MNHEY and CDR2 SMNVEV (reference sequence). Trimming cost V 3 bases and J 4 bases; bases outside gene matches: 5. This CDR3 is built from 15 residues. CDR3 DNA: TGTGCCAGCAGTTTCCAGCGGGAGTGGTACAATGAGCAGTTCTTC. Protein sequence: CASSFQREWYNEQFF.

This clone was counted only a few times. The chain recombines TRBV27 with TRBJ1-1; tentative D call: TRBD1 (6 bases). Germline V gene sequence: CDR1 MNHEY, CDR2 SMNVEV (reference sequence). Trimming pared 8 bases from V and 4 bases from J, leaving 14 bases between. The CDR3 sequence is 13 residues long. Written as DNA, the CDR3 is TGTGCCAGCGGGGTGGGGGCGGGCACTGAAGCTTTCTTT. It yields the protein CASGVGAGTEAFF.

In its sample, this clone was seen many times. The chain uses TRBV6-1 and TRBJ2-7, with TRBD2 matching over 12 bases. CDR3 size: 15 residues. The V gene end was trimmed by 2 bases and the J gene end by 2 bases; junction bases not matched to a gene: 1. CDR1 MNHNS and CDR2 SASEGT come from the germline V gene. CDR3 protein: CASSERLAGAYEQYF. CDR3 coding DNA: TGTGCCAGCAGTGAAAGACTAGCGGGAGCCTACGAGCAGTACTTC.

The CDR3 protein is CASSLSGPDEQYF. The CDR3 coding sequence is TGTGCCAGCAGCTTGTCCGGACCCGACGAGCAGTACTTC. The chain uses TRBV5-4 and TRBJ2-7; D remains unclear. The CDR3 has 13 amino acids. Germline values: CDR1 SGHNT, CDR2 YYREEE (reference sequence). Deletions cut 1 base from V and 5 bases from J, with 10 bases between. The entire variable domain, with the rest obtained from reference TRBV5-4 and TRBJ2-7, is as follows: ETGVTQSPTHLIKTRGQQVTLRCSSQSGHNTVSWYQQALGQGPQFIFQYYREEENGRGNFPPRFSGLQFPNYSSELNVNALELDDSALYLCASSLSGPDEQYFGPGTRLTVT.

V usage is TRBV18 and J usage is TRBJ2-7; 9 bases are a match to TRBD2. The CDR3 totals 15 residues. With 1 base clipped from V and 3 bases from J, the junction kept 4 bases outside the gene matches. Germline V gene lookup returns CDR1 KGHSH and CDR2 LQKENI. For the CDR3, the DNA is TGTGCCAGCTCACCACTTAAGCGGGAGGTCTACGAGCAGTACTTC. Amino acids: CASSPLKREVYEQYF.

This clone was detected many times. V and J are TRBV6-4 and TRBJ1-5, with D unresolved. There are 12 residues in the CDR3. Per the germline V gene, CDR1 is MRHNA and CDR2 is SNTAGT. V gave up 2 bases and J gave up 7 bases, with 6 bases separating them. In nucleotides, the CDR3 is TGTGCCAGCAGTGACAGGAAGCAGCCCCAGCATTTT. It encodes CASSDRKQPQHF.

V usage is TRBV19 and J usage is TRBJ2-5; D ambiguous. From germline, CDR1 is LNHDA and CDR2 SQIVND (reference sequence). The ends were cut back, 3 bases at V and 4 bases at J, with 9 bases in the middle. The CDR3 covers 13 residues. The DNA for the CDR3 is TGTGCCAGTAGTATTGGGCTGCCAGAGACCCAGTACTTC. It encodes CASSIGLPETQYF.

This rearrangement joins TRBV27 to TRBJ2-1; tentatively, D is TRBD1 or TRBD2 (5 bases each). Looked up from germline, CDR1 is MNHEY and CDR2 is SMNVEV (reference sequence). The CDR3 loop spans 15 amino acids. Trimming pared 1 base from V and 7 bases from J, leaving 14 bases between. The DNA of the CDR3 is TGTGCCAGCAGTTTATGGGACGGAGGCGGGAATGAGCAGTTCTTC. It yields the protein CASSLWDGGGNEQFF.